Listed below are T cell receptor beta chains from one sample, sequenced in a study of shared clonotypes between healthy human individuals. Data came from immunoSEQ multiplex PCR; TCRdb stores just in-frame clones and leaves some out. The sample shows around 530,000 clones, around 78% of them seen only once. Sequencing input: PBMCs. The source is a woman aged 35 to 49 in good health. Some clones in this sample may be carry-over from other donors' samples. The CDR3 runs from the conserved cysteine through the conserved F or W. A D gene is named only where the DNA matches it firmly. For some rows the clone size is stated as once, few or many, or as a class when expanded; others skip it.

d_gene	v_gene	j_gene	abundance	CDR3nt	CDR3aa
TRBD2	TRBV29-1	TRBJ2-2	NA	TGCAGCGGCGGACTAGCGGGAGAAGGCGGGGAGCTGTTTTTT	CSGGLAGEGGELFF
NA	TRBV9	TRBJ2-7	NA	TGTGCCAGCAGCGTAGAATTTGATAGGTGTACTAGTATGGAGTACTTC	CASSVEFDRCTSMEYF
NA	TRBV6-1	TRBJ2-7	NA	TGTGCCAGCAACTCCTACGAGCAGTACTTC	CASNSYEQYF
NA	TRBV18	TRBJ1-1	NA	TGTGCCAGCTCACCGTATGAGGCAGGGGACGCTTTCTTT	CASSPYEAGDAFF
NA	TRBV4-3	TRBJ2-1	NA	TGCGCCAGCAGCCAAGAAAGGTATAGGGTCAGTGAGCAGTTCTTC	CASSQERYRVSEQFF
NA	TRBV28	TRBJ2-7	once	TGTGCCGGGGCGGGGAGTACCCTCGAGCAGTACTTC	CAGAGSTLEQYF
NA	TRBV7-3	TRBJ2-2	NA	TGTGCCAGCAGCTTAGAAGGGGCGATGACCACCGGGGAGCTGTTTTTT	CASSLEGAMTTGELFF
NA	TRBV30	TRBJ2-7	NA	TGTGCCTGGAGTGTAGACTTAGGGGGGGAGCAGTACTTC	CAWSVDLGGEQYF
NA	TRBV6-5	TRBJ1-1	NA	TGTGCCAGCAGTACACCAGGGTTCACTGAAGCTTTCTTT	CASSTPGFTEAFF
NA	TRBV7-9	TRBJ2-7	NA	TGTGCCAGCAGCTTAGTTGGGACCCGAGAGGACTTC	CASSLVGTREDF
NA	TRBV6-6	TRBJ1-5	NA	TGTGCCAGCAGTCCCGACCGGGAAGGTAGCAATCAGCCCCAGCATTTT	CASSPDREGSNQPQHF
NA	TRBV9	TRBJ2-3	NA	TGTGCCAGCAGCGACTCTCCTACTGGAAGGGCAGATACGCAGTATTTT	CASSDSPTGRADTQYF
TRBD2	TRBV18	TRBJ2-3	NA	TGTGCCAGCTCGCCCGGACTAGCGGCTAGCACAGATACGCAGTATTTT	CASSPGLAASTDTQYF
NA	TRBV11-2	TRBJ2-6	NA	TGTGCCAGCAGCTTGAATTTCAGGGCATCTGGGGCCAACGTCCTGACTTTC	CASSLNFRASGANVLTF
NA	TRBV5-4	TRBJ2-5	NA	TGTGCCAGCAGTCCCGGAGAGACCCAGTACTTC	CASSPGETQYF
NA	TRBV5-6	TRBJ1-1	few	TGTGCCAGCAGGAACACAGGGATCACTGAAGCTTTCTTT	CASRNTGITEAFF
TRBD1	TRBV30	TRBJ2-7	NA	TGTGCCTGGAGTGGGTTGACAGGGTCAGTCTACGAGCAGTACTTC	CAWSGLTGSVYEQYF
TRBD2	TRBV4-2	TRBJ2-6	once	TGTGCCAGCAGCCAAGATCACTTAGGGCTAGCGGACCGCTCTGGGGCCAACGTCCTGACTTTC	CASSQDHLGLADRSGANVLTF
TRBD1	TRBV6-1	TRBJ1-5	NA	TGTGCCAGCAGTGGACAGGGGGACAATCAGCCCCAGCATTTT	CASSGQGDNQPQHF
NA	TRBV18	TRBJ2-7	NA	TGTGCCAGCTCACCTGGGCACTCCTACGAGCAGTACTTC	CASSPGHSYEQYF
TRBD2	TRBV5-1	TRBJ2-1	NA	TGCGCCAGCAGCTTTGCGGGAGGGGGTAATGAGCAGTTCTTC	CASSFAGGGNEQFF
TRBD1	TRBV10-3	TRBJ1-3	many	TGTGCCATCATCGGGACAGGCCACTCTGGAAACACCATATATTTT	CAIIGTGHSGNTIYF
NA	TRBV5-5	TRBJ1-2	NA	TGTGCCAGCAGCTTGGGGGTTGGCTACACCTTC	CASSLGVGYTF
NA	TRBV5-1	TRBJ2-1	NA	TGCGCCAGCACGGGTTCTCCCCTCTCTGGAGATGAGCAGTTCTTC	CASTGSPLSGDEQFF
NA	TRBV18	TRBJ2-5	few	TGTGCCAGCTCACCAGAGTTTGAGACCCAGTACTTC	CASSPEFETQYF
TRBD1	TRBV7-9	TRBJ1-4	NA	TGTGCCAGCAGCTTTGGAACAGGGGGTGAAAAACTGTTTTTT	CASSFGTGGEKLFF
NA	TRBV19	TRBJ2-3	NA	TGTGCCAGTAGTATGTGGTATAGTTCAGGCACAGATACGCAGTATTTT	CASSMWYSSGTDTQYF
NA	TRBV7-3	TRBJ2-7	NA	TGTGCCAGCAGCACGGACGGAATCTCCTACGAGCAGTACTTC	CASSTDGISYEQYF
NA	TRBV7-9	TRBJ2-6	NA	TGTGCCAGCAGCTCTCGGGATCCCTCTGGGGCCAACGTCCTGACTTTC	CASSSRDPSGANVLTF
NA	TRBV4-2	TRBJ2-7	once	TGTGCCAGCAGCCAAGAACGGGGACGAACCTACGAGCAGTACTTC	CASSQERGRTYEQYF
NA	TRBV28	TRBJ2-7	few	TGTGCCAGCAGCCCAAGGGGGTGGGAGCAGTACTTC	CASSPRGWEQYF
NA	TRBV19	TRBJ2-3	NA	TGTGCCAGTAGTACAGCGGCCGCAGCGGATACGCAGTATTTT	CASSTAAAADTQYF
TRBD1	TRBV4-1	TRBJ1-2	NA	TGCGCCAGCAGCCAGCCTTACCACCGGGACAGACTCGCCTATGGCTACACCTTC	CASSQPYHRDRLAYGYTF
TRBD2	TRBV7-2	TRBJ2-3	once	TGTGCCAGCAGCTTGAGACTAGCGGGAGAGGATACGCAGTATTTT	CASSLRLAGEDTQYF
NA	TRBV28	TRBJ2-2	few	TGTGCCAGCAGTTCCCGCTGGAGGGCCGGATTTACCGGGGAGCTGTTTTTT	CASSSRWRAGFTGELFF
NA	TRBV9	TRBJ1-4	NA	TGTGCCAGCAGCGACGGAGGCGAAAAACTGTTTTTT	CASSDGGEKLFF
NA	TRBV25-1	TRBJ2-2	NA	TGTGCCAGCAGTGAAGCTCCTGGGAACACCGGGGAGCTGTTTTTT	CASSEAPGNTGELFF
TRBD1	TRBV28	TRBJ2-7	NA	TGTGCCAGCAGAGCCGGGGACAGCTCCTACGAGCAGTACTTC	CASRAGDSSYEQYF
NA	TRBV27	TRBJ2-1	NA	TGTGCCAGCAGTTGGGGAGGGGGTCGTGAGCAGTTCTTC	CASSWGGGREQFF
TRBD1	TRBV2	TRBJ1-4	once	TGTGCCAGCAGGCAACAGGGGGTACGTGAAAAACTGTTTTTT	CASRQQGVREKLFF
NA	TRBV18	TRBJ2-1	NA	TGTGCCAGCTCACCAACCTACAGGGAGAATGAGCAGTTCTTC	CASSPTYRENEQFF
TRBD1	TRBV5-4	TRBJ2-7	NA	TGTGCCAGCAGCCCCGGGACAGATTCCTACGAGCAGTACTTC	CASSPGTDSYEQYF
TRBD1	TRBV10-3	TRBJ2-2	NA	TGTGCCATCACTAAAACAGGGGAACCCGGGGAGCTGTTTTTT	CAITKTGEPGELFF
NA	TRBV15	TRBJ1-1	NA	TGTGCCACCAGCAAGGATCCCCACACTGAAGCTTTCTTT	CATSKDPHTEAFF